Given below is one T cell receptor beta chain in context. Here immunoSEQ multiplex PCR was the method, and the copy in TCRdb shows in-frame clones only, minus some. The sample lists 120,000 to 150,000 clones; approximately 80% were seen once. This entry is derived from a study of blood T cell repertoires in COVID-19. Study-wide context: T cells, B-cell-depleted T cells, or PBMCs supplied cDNA or gDNA.

Per the germline V gene, CDR1 is LNHDA and CDR2 is SQIVND (reference sequence). The V end lost 0 bases, the J end lost 5 bases, and 8 bases lay between the germline ends. CDR3 length: 14 residues. The chain couples TRBV19 to TRBJ2-1; TRBD2 might be the D (6 bases). Sequenced input: peripheral blood. This sequence was found in a human donor in a cohort sampled during active COVID-19. The CDR3 region is CASSIDPGDNEQFF. The DNA of the CDR3 is TGTGCCAGTAGTATAGATCCGGGGGACAATGAGCAGTTCTTC.